This is a list of T cell receptor beta chains from one sample in a study of early T cells in non-severe SARS-CoV-2 infection. TCRdb analysed the 5' RACE reads with MiXCR anew, one entry per CDR3 protein. The sample shows just over 70,000 distinct CDR3 sequences, 12% of them seen only once. Sample: whole blood. All receptors come from an adult who was a healthcare worker with PCR-confirmed SARS-CoV-2 infection or an uninfected control (not recorded which). Each CDR3 is given with its conserved first and last residue. The order of the fields is clone size, V gene, D gene, J gene, CDR3 DNA, CDR3 protein. The D gene is left open where the match is weak. Some rows have no size entry. The others give once, few or many, or a class for an expanded clone.

>many|TRBV6-2/TRBV6-3|NA|TRBJ1-1
TGTGCCAGCACTCGTGGGGGACAAAACACTGAAGCTTTCTTT
CASTRGGQNTEAFF
>many|TRBV18|TRBD2|TRBJ2-3
TGTGCCAGCTCACCTTCCCGATTTAGCGGGAGTGGAGATACGCAGTATTTT
CASSPSRFSGSGDTQYF
>many|TRBV9|TRBD2|TRBJ2-5
TGTGCCAGCAGCGCAGCTAGCGGGGGCCGGGGAGAGACCCAGTACTTC
CASSAASGGRGETQYF
>NA|TRBV12-3/TRBV12-4|TRBD1|TRBJ2-1
TGTGCCTGCAGTGATTTTACAGGGGATCATGAGCAGTTCTTC
CACSDFTGDHEQFF
>many|TRBV7-9|NA|TRBJ1-5
TGTGCCAGCAGCTCCGACAGCAATCAGCCCCAGCATTTT
CASSSDSNQPQHF
>few|TRBV9|TRBD1|TRBJ2-7
TGTGCCAGCAGCGTAGGGGACAGCTCCTACGAGCAGTACTTC
CASSVGDSSYEQYF
>few|TRBV29-1|TRBD1|TRBJ1-2
TGCAGCGTTGAAGATCCGGGACAGGCCGATGGCTACACCTTC
CSVEDPGQADGYTF
>few|TRBV29-1|NA|TRBJ1-2
TGCAGCGTTGTAGGGGCCTATGGCTACACCTTC
CSVVGAYGYTF
>many|TRBV11-3|NA|TRBJ2-2
TGTGCCAGCAGCTTAGATGGGAGCCGACGGGGGGAGCTGTTTTTT
CASSLDGSRRGELFF
>many|TRBV20-1|NA|TRBJ1-6
TGCAGTGCTAGTTGGAGGAGCGCCAATTCACCCCTCCACTTT
CSASWRSANSPLHF
>NA|TRBV4-3|TRBD2|TRBJ2-6
TGCGCCACCTCGCCTAGCGGGATCTCTGGGGCCAACGTCCTGACTTTC
CATSPSGISGANVLTF
>many|TRBV5-5|NA|TRBJ2-7
TGTGCCAGCAGCAGTTTCAGTTCAGGGATCGACGAGCAGTACTTC
CASSSFSSGIDEQYF
>many|TRBV12-3/TRBV12-4|TRBD1|TRBJ2-2
TGTGCCAGCAGCAGGGACAGAAACACCGGGGAGCTGTTTTTT
CASSRDRNTGELFF
>many|TRBV5-1|NA|TRBJ2-7
TGCGCCAGCAGCTTGTCTACAGGAAGCACCTACGAGCAGTACTTC
CASSLSTGSTYEQYF
>many|TRBV7-2|TRBD1|TRBJ1-3
TGTGCCAGCAGCTCCTATCACGTCTTTTCGACAGGGCGCTCTGGAAACACCATATATTTT
CASSSYHVFSTGRSGNTIYF
>many|TRBV18|NA|TRBJ2-5
TGTGCCAGCTCACCACCGTTCCGGGATAGCGCCCCAGAGACCCAGTACTTC
CASSPPFRDSAPETQYF
>many|TRBV4-3|TRBD2|TRBJ2-7
TGCGCCAGCAGCCAAGAGCTAGCGGGGGAAGGGTACGAGCAGTACTTC
CASSQELAGEGYEQYF
>many|TRBV7-2|NA|TRBJ1-5
TGTGCCAGCAGCCTGTACCGAACAGGCAACGGGCAGCCCCAGCATTTT
CASSLYRTGNGQPQHF
>many|TRBV10-3|TRBD2|TRBJ2-7
TGTGCCATCAGTGAGTCGACCTTTAGCGGGAGAGTTAGGGAGCAGTACTTC
CAISESTFSGRVREQYF
>few|TRBV6-2/TRBV6-3|NA|TRBJ1-6
TGTGCCAGTTCAGGGGAGGTCTCACCCCTCCACTTT
CASSGEVSPLHF
>many|TRBV27|TRBD1|TRBJ1-2
TGTGCCAGCAGTTTATCTCGACAGGGGTTTCGCCCGGACTATGGCTACACCTTC
CASSLSRQGFRPDYGYTF
>NA|TRBV20-1|NA|TRBJ2-1
TGCAGTGCTAAAAAACCTACAGGGACCTACAATGAGCAGTTCTTC
CSAKKPTGTYNEQFF
>NA|TRBV27|NA|TRBJ2-1
TGTGCCAGCAGTTTATTGGGGAATGAGCAGTTCTTC
CASSLLGNEQFF
>many|TRBV20-1|TRBD1|TRBJ2-6
TGCAGTGCTAGGGGACAGGGGGCGTCCGGAGCCAACGTCCTGACTTTC
CSARGQGASGANVLTF
>medium-sized|TRBV7-9|TRBD1|TRBJ1-2
TGTGCCAGCAGCTCCCTGGACAGGGGAGATGGCTACACCTTC
CASSSLDRGDGYTF
>few|TRBV10-3|TRBD1|TRBJ2-5
TGTGCCACCAGGCAGGGGGCTAACCAAGAGACCCAGTACTTC
CATRQGANQETQYF
>NA|TRBV5-1|TRBD1|TRBJ1-5
TGCGCCAGCTTCGACAGGGGAAGGAATCAGCCCCAGCATTTT
CASFDRGRNQPQHF
>many|TRBV5-5|NA|TRBJ1-5
TGTGCCAGCAGCTTGGTGGCCTACAATCAGCCCCAGCATTTT
CASSLVAYNQPQHF
>many|TRBV12-3/TRBV12-4|TRBD1|TRBJ1-2
TGTGCCAGCAGTTTAGCGGACAGGTACGGCTACACCTTC
CASSLADRYGYTF
>many|TRBV11-2|NA|TRBJ2-1
TGTGCCAGCAGCTCCCTGATCGGTGAGCAGTTCTTC
CASSSLIGEQFF
>many|TRBV28|NA|TRBJ2-3
TGTGCCAGCAGTTGGGACTTCACAGATACGCAGTATTTT
CASSWDFTDTQYF